One T cell receptor (beta chain) is described in this entry. The junction shows a germline mismatch at one end, possibly a read error. In addition to blood RNA drawn from unsorted whole blood, germline DNA was extracted. Chronic HBV infection, which was untreated, was present in the patients. This sample is drawn from a study of tumor-infiltrating lymphocytes in primary liver carcinoma. Looking at the study overall: The study enrolled male and female patients aged 30 to 69 years. Sample counts of productive TCRbeta reads spanned roughly 3.65 to 8 million; these counts were similar across tissue types.

Priming with a constant-region primer yielded TCR beta cDNA from 500 ng total RNA. Slightly modified ARM-PCR served as the procedure for the TCR beta libraries. These libraries came from three rounds of nested multiplex PCR. The first two PCR rounds used TRBV1-TRBV30 primers with a Cbeta primer, 9 to 11 cycles each. MiXCR was run by TCRdb on the multiplex PCR reads, yielding one entry per CDR3 protein. The table includes some 200,000 distinct CDR3 sequences, less than 70% detected once. This CDR3 contains 14 residues. Germline V gene sequence: CDR1 PRHDT, CDR2 FYEKMQ (reference sequence). The V call is TRBV13, the J call TRBJ1-4; 7 nucleotides align to TRBD1. The sequence came from a woman aged 55-70 years with primary liver carcinoma and hepatitis B virus infection. What was sequenced was peripheral blood. The chain's CDR3 is CATSLNRGNEKLFF. DNA for the CDR3: TGTGCCACCAGCTTAAACAGGGGTAATGAAAAACTATTTTTT.